What follows describes a single T cell receptor (beta chain). This specimen comes from a study of blood T cell repertoires in COVID-19. Study details: The United States, Italy and Spain provided the acute and convalescent COVID-19 samples.

The protocol was immunoSEQ multiplex PCR, while the TCRdb copy is restricted to in-frame clones and leaves out a portion. The sample contains 350,000 to 400,000 clones, approximately 90% of which appear only once. The CDR3 covers 15 residues. V was clipped by 5 bases and J by 0 bases; unmatched bases: 7. Germline-derived CDR1 and CDR2 are SQVTM and ANQGSEA. Individuals aged roughly 18 to 95 years were recruited from fewer than 30 US areas. During the 2 weeks before they entered the study, exposed participants had met someone with a PCR-confirmed or clinician-diagnosed COVID-19 case. Material for sequencing was PBMCs or T cells enriched from blood (not recorded which). This TCR derives from a woman aged 40 to 50 who had been exposed to COVID-19. This chain uses TRBV29-1 with TRBJ2-1, with 7 bases aligning to TRBD1. CDR3 DNA: TGCAGCGTTAACCTCAGGGGGTTCTCCTACAATGAGCAGTTCTTC. Its protein is CSVNLRGFSYNEQFF.